One and the same sample provided the 3 T cell receptor beta chains below, sequenced in a study of blood T cell repertoires in COVID-19. Sequencing used immunoSEQ multiplex PCR; TCRdb keeps in-frame clones, though not all of them. The table shows roughly 45,000 clones, with around nine tenths occurring only once. Specimen: peripheral blood. Source of these receptors: a human donor in a cohort sampled during active COVID-19.

This clone has only a few counts. The J gene is TRBJ1-2, the V gene TRBV2; the D gene is possibly TRBD1 (6 bases). CDR3 length equals 12 residues. Germline-derived CDR1 and CDR2 are SNHLY and FYNNEI. Trimming removed 10 bases at V and 2 bases at J, with 11 bases between. Here the CDR3 reads CATIRGNYGYTF. For the CDR3, the DNA is TGTGCCACGATCAGGGGAAACTATGGCTACACCTTC.

V usage is TRBV2 and J usage is TRBJ2-6, with 7 bases matching TRBD2. This CDR3 comprises 16 residues. The germline gives CDR1 SNHLY, CDR2 FYNNEI. V shed 7 bases, J shed 3 bases, and the junction held 9 bases outside the gene matches. CDR3 nucleotide sequence: TGTGCCAGCAAGCGGGGTCTCTTGGGTGGGGCCAACGTCCTGACTTTC. It specifies CASKRGLLGGANVLTF. The full variable domain, with the rest looked up from reference TRBV2 and TRBJ2-6, is EPEVTQTPSHQVTQMGQEVILRCVPISNHLYFYWYRQILGQKVEFLVSFYNNEISEKSEIFDDQFSVERPDGSNFTLKIRSTKLEDSAMYFCASKRGLLGGANVLTFGAGSRLTVL.

The chain couples TRBV5-8 to TRBJ1-5, with 8 positions matching TRBD1. Germline assignment: CDR1 SGHTS and CDR2 YDEGEE. This CDR3 region has 14 residues. V was clipped by 4 bases and J by 5 bases; unmatched bases: 5. CDR3 loop: CASSPDRVYQPQHF. The CDR3 region has the DNA TGTGCCAGCAGCCCGGACAGGGTCTATCAGCCCCAGCATTTT. The whole variable domain, filled in from reference TRBV5-8 and TRBJ1-5, reads EAGVTQSPTHLIKTRGQQATLRCSPISGHTSVYWYQQALGLGLQFLLWYDEGEERNRGNFPPRFSGRQFPNYSSELNVNALELEDSALYLCASSPDRVYQPQHFGDGTRLSIL.